This passage covers 23 T cell receptor beta chains from one sample sequenced in a study of shared clonotypes between healthy human individuals. CD8 cells classed as naive were CD45RO-negative and positively selected for CCR7, excluding terminally differentiated effector memory CD45RA+ cells. TCRdb keeps only in-frame clones here, not all; method: immunoSEQ multiplex PCR. The repertoire holds 550,000 to 600,000 clones, with about 98% as singletons. Source material: naive CD8+ T cells sorted from blood. These receptors all stem from a man aged 25 to 40 in good health.

The chain combines TRBV13 with TRBJ2-1; 8 nucleotides line up with TRBD2. The CDR3 runs to 16 residues. Germline trimming cut 0 bases from V and 0 bases from J; bases unmatched to any gene: 1. CDR1 is PRHDT and CDR2 is FYEKMQ in the germline V gene (reference sequence). The CDR3 DNA is TGTGCCAGCAGCTTAGGGGGGACTAGCTCCTACAATGAGCAGTTCTTC. Amino acids: CASSLGGTSSYNEQFF.

This chain uses TRBV27 with TRBJ2-1; 7 bases match TRBD1. The germline gives CDR1 MNHEY, CDR2 SMNVEV (reference sequence). Trimming took 7 bases from V and 2 from J; bases not matched to a gene: 8. The CDR3 runs 15 residues. The DNA for the CDR3 is TGTGCCAGCACCTACCGGGACAGTCCCTACAATGAGCAGTTCTTC. Its translation: CASTYRDSPYNEQFF.

The genes are TRBV4-1 and TRBJ1-5; no clear D. Trimming took off 1 base at V and 2 bases at J, with 12 bases between the two ends. This CDR3 contains 16 residues. Germline-derived CDR1 and CDR2 are MGHRA and YSYEKL. The CDR3 DNA reads TGCGCCAGCAGCCAAGGGTTTGGGGAGGGCAATCAGCCCCAGCATTTT. Protein sequence: CASSQGFGEGNQPQHF.

DNA for the CDR3: TGCAGCGTTGAAGACTCCAGGGCCGGCGAGCAGTACTTC. It yields the protein CSVEDSRAGEQYF. The V and J genes are TRBV29-1 and TRBJ2-7; possible D gene TRBD1, 5 bases. The germline gives CDR1 SQVTM, CDR2 ANQGSEA. V lost 0 bases and J lost 6, with 12 bases in between. The CDR3 covers 13 residues.

The gene calls are TRBV6-6 and TRBJ2-1, with 15 bases fitting TRBD2. Germline V CDR1 and CDR2: MNHNY, SVGAGI (reference sequence). The V gene end was trimmed by 6 bases and the J gene end by 10 bases; junction bases not matched to a gene: 10. The CDR3 length is 16 residues. The CDR3 spells CASSAAPGLAGGEQFF. The DNA of the CDR3 is TGTGCCAGCAGCGCTGCCCCGGGACTAGCGGGAGGCGAGCAGTTCTTC.

The gene calls are TRBV4-1 and TRBJ2-7; TRBD1 matches at 11 bases. CDR1 MGHRA and CDR2 YSYEKL come from the germline V gene. V dropped 4 bases and J dropped 6; count of bases not matched to a gene: 8. The CDR3 is 15 residues long. The CDR3 reads CASSPSPDRGREQYF. CDR3 bases: TGCGCCAGCAGCCCCAGTCCGGACAGGGGGCGCGAGCAGTACTTC.

V and J are TRBV11-2 and TRBJ2-1; TRBD2 is a possible D gene (6 bases). The germline V gene encodes CDR1 SGHAT and CDR2 FQNNGV. V shed 0 bases and J shed 0 bases, with 9 bases lying between them. This CDR3 has 16 amino acids. CDR3 residues: CASSLDGGSSYNEQFF. CDR3 nucleotide sequence: TGTGCCAGCAGCTTAGACGGAGGGAGCTCCTACAATGAGCAGTTCTTC.

V gene TRBV7-9 combines with J gene TRBJ2-2; D unclear. The CDR3 totals 13 residues. The germline CDR1 and CDR2 sequences are SEHNR and FQNEAQ (reference sequence). V lost 5 bases, J lost 5 bases, and 9 bases lay in between. CDR3: CASSPTVTGELFF. As DNA, the CDR3 is TGTGCCAGCAGCCCAACCGTAACCGGGGAGCTGTTTTTT.

This rearrangement joins TRBV28 to TRBJ2-7; D gene unclear. Per germline, CDR1 MDHEN and CDR2 SYDVKM. V lost 2 bases and J 3 bases, leaving 11 bases between the germline ends. The CDR3 length is 14 residues. The CDR3 nucleotides are TGTGCCAGCAGTTTAGGATTACAGAGCTACGAGCAGTACTTC. This encodes CASSLGLQSYEQYF.

This chain connects TRBV9 to TRBJ2-1, with TRBD2 as a possible D gene (5 bases). Germline V gene sequence: CDR1 SGDLS, CDR2 YYNGEE. The length of the CDR3 is 14 residues. Trimming pared 3 bases from V and 7 bases from J, leaving 14 bases between. The CDR3 sequence is CASSAPDLSNEQFF. Here the CDR3 DNA reads TGTGCCAGCAGCGCCCCGGACTTATCAAATGAGCAGTTCTTC. Supplemented by reference TRBV9 and TRBJ2-1, the full variable domain reads DSGVTQTPKHLITATGQRVTLRCSPRSGDLSVYWYQQSLDQGLQFLIQYYNGEERAKGNILERFSAQQFPDLHSELNLSSLELGDSALYFCASSAPDLSNEQFFGPGTRLTVL.

V is TRBV7-9 and J is TRBJ2-7; a weak D match, TRBD2 (5 bases). The germline gives CDR1 SEHNR, CDR2 FQNEAQ (reference sequence). Trimming cost V 4 bases and J 5 bases, with 21 bases left between them. This CDR3 spans 16 amino acids. As DNA, the CDR3 is TGTGCCAGCAGCTCATTCGCGTCGAGGGATCATGACGAGCAGTACTTC. It translates to CASSSFASRDHDEQYF. Full variable domain (rest looked up from reference TRBV7-9 and TRBJ2-7): DTGVSQNPRHKITKRGQNVTFRCDPISEHNRLYWYRQTLGQGPEFLTYFQNEAQLEKSRLLSDRFSAERPKGSFSTLEIQRTEQGDSAMYLCASSSFASRDHDEQYFGPGTRLTVT.

V gene TRBV28 combines with J gene TRBJ2-1; possibly TRBD1 for D (5 bases). The V end lost 0 bases, the J end lost 9 bases, and 15 bases lay between the germline ends. The CDR3 loop spans 15 amino acids. CDR1 and CDR2 (germline): MDHEN, SYDVKM. The CDR3 sequence: CASSLWNKGIGEQFF. The CDR3 DNA follows: TGTGCCAGCAGTTTATGGAATAAGGGGATCGGTGAGCAGTTCTTC.

The chain is built from TRBV9 and TRBJ1-2; the D is unclear. The CDR3 has 13 amino acids. V was shortened by 7 bases and J by 3 bases, with 13 bases between the two germline ends. Germline CDR1 SGDLS, CDR2 YYNGEE. CDR3 DNA: TGTGCCAGCCTCGGCGGAATACACTATGGCTACACCTTC. Its translation is CASLGGIHYGYTF. The variable domain in full, completed from reference TRBV9 and TRBJ1-2, reads DSGVTQTPKHLITATGQRVTLRCSPRSGDLSVYWYQQSLDQGLQFLIQYYNGEERAKGNILERFSAQQFPDLHSELNLSSLELGDSALYFCASLGGIHYGYTFGSGTRLTVV.

The DNA of the CDR3 is TGCGCCAGCATCGGTACTCAAACTAGCGGCTCCTACAATGAGCAGTTCTTC. This translates into CASIGTQTSGSYNEQFF. The rearrangement links TRBV10-2 to TRBJ2-1; 8 bases match TRBD2. This CDR3 has 17 amino acids. Germline V gene lookup returns CDR1 WSHSY and CDR2 SAAADI. Trimming cost V 7 bases and J 0 bases; bases outside gene matches: 11.

This chain links TRBV11-2 with TRBJ2-1; 10 bases map to TRBD2. CDR3 length: 15 amino acids. V was clipped by 4 bases and J by 8 bases; unmatched bases: 8. CDR1 is SGHAT, CDR2 FQNNGV, per germline. CDR3 sequence reads: CASSSGSGRIYEQFF. As DNA, the CDR3 is TGTGCCAGCAGCTCCGGTAGCGGGAGGATCTATGAGCAGTTCTTC.

CDR3 nucleotides: TGTGCCAGTAGAAAGAAAGCGGGAGGGCCGAATGAGCAGTTCTTC. Encoded protein: CASRKKAGGPNEQFF. This chain connects TRBV19 to TRBJ2-1; 10 nucleotides align to TRBD2. The V gene's germline CDR1 is LNHDA and CDR2 SQIVND (reference sequence). J lost 7 bases, V lost 6 bases, and 9 bases had no gene match. The CDR3 runs to 15 residues.

The chain joins TRBV27 to TRBJ2-5; 7 bases line up with TRBD1. Germline V CDR1 and CDR2: MNHEY, SMNVEV (reference sequence). This CDR3 contains 13 residues. Trimming cost V 10 bases and J 8 bases; bases outside gene matches: 13. This CDR3 reads CATQTGTGITQYF. The CDR3 DNA is TGTGCCACCCAGACAGGGACCGGGATAACCCAGTACTTC.

The J gene is TRBJ1-2, the V gene TRBV13; D is undetermined. Trimming cost V 0 bases and J 6 bases, with 11 bases left between them. The CDR3 runs 14 residues. Looked up from germline, CDR1 is PRHDT and CDR2 is FYEKMQ (reference sequence). This CDR3 reads CASSLGAGSDGYTF. DNA for the CDR3: TGTGCCAGCAGCTTAGGCGCAGGATCAGATGGCTACACCTTC.

This rearrangement joins TRBV28 to TRBJ2-7, with 16 bases lining up with TRBD2. The CDR3 loop spans 21 amino acids. Germline V gives CDR1 MDHEN, CDR2 SYDVKM. Trimming at V came to 4 bases and at J to 0 bases, leaving 15 bases not matched to a gene. The CDR3 DNA follows: TGTGCCAGCAGTTCCCCGCCGCCTGAGGGACTAGCGGGGGGGGACTCCTACGAGCAGTACTTC. Translating gives CASSSPPPEGLAGGDSYEQYF.

The chain joins TRBV5-6 to TRBJ2-7, with a weak D call TRBD2 (6 bases). The CDR3 runs to 16 residues. The V gene's germline CDR1 is SGHDT and CDR2 YYEEEE. Trimming removed 3 bases at V and 3 bases at J, with 19 bases between. CDR3 in DNA: TGTGCCAGCAGCTCCCGGGGAGGAGTAAATATCTACGAGCAGTACTTC. Its protein product is CASSSRGGVNIYEQYF.

The CDR3 coding sequence is TGTGCCAGCAGTCAAGGGGTAGTAGCATCCCACGAGCAGTACTTC. Its translation: CASSQGVVASHEQYF. The chain carries TRBV28 and TRBJ2-7, with TRBD1 as a possible D gene (5 bases). V lost 5 bases and J 5 bases, leaving 19 bases between the germline ends. Per the germline V gene, CDR1 is MDHEN and CDR2 is SYDVKM. The CDR3 loop spans 15 amino acids.

The genes are TRBV4-1 and TRBJ2-7, with no clear D. The V and J ends lost 1 base and 3 bases respectively, with 10 bases between them. CDR1 and CDR2 (germline): MGHRA, YSYEKL. This CDR3 has 14 residues. The CDR3 nucleotides read TGCGCCAGCAGCCAAGTTCCTGGGCTCTACGAGCAGTACTTC. Its translation is CASSQVPGLYEQYF.

The chain joins TRBV27 to TRBJ2-3; maybe TRBD1 (6 bases). This CDR3 region has 19 residues. Germline V lookup: CDR1 MNHEY, CDR2 SMNVEV (reference sequence). V gave up 3 bases and J gave up 0 bases, with 22 bases separating them. The CDR3 region is CASSFPDRLPDNSTDTQYF. CDR3 in DNA: TGTGCCAGCAGTTTCCCCGACAGGCTCCCCGATAACAGCACAGATACGCAGTATTTT.